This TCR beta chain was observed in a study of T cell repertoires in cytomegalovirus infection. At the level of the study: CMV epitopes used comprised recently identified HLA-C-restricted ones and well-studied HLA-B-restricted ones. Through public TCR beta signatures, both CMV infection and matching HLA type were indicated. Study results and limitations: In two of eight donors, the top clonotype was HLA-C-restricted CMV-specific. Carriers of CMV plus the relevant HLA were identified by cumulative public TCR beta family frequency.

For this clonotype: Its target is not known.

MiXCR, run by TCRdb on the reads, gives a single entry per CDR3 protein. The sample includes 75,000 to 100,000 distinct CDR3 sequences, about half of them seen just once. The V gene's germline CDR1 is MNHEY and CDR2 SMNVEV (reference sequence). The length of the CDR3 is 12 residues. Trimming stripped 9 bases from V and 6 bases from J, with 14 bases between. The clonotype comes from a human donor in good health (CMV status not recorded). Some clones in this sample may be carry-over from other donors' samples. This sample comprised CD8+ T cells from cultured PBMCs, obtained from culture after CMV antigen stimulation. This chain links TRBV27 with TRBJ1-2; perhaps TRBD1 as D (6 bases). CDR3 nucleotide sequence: TGTGCCAGTAAGGCGGGACATCATGGCTACACCTTC. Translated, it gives CASKAGHHGYTF.